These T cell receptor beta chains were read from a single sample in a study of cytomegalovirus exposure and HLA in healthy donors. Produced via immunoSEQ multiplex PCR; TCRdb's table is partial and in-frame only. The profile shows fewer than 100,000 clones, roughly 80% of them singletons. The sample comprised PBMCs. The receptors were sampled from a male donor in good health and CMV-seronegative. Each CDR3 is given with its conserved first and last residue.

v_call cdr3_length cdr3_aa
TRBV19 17 CASSISWSGTGTYEQYF
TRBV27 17 CASSLANRGISNSPLHF
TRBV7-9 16 CASSWASGGAYNEQFF
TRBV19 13 CASTLGVDYGYTF
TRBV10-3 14 CAISEHAGPGGYPF
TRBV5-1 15 CASSSSMTGNTEAFF
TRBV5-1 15 CASSLTGGFTDTQYF
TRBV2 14 CASSERASFGEQYF
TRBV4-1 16 CASSQDQGSAPYEQYF
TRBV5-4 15 CASSLATGPSGTQYF
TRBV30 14 CAWSTPQGRETQYF
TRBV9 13 CASSVAPDTEAFF
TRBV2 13 CASSFSADYEQYF
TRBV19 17 CASSMGTSIHSNQPQHF
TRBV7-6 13 CASRLTAGAEAFF
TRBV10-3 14 CAISESRGGQPQNF
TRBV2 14 CASSKVQGSIEAFF